In its sample, the clone carrying this TCR beta chain was seen many times. Single TCR cDNA molecules each had their own unique molecular identifier. One entry per CDR3 protein, called by TCRdb with MiXCR from the 5' RACE reads. Altogether roughly 120,000 distinct CDR3 sequences are present, 9.5% to 14% being singletons, with the ten largest covering approximately 24%. Time point indicated: blood at routine non-recurrence follow-up after resection. These data come from a study of spatial heterogeneity in lung cancer. For the study at large: Sequenced were any available follow-up PBMC samples, which had been obtained a median of around 2 years after resection. Detected sequences consistently included more beta-chain ones than alpha-chain ones. A unique TCR and UMI combination showed up more than ten times in raw reads, on average.

CDR3 length: 17 residues. After removal of 0 bases from V and 4 bases from J, the junction contained 9 bases not matched to a gene. Germline V gene lookup returns CDR1 ENHRY and CDR2 SYGVKD. The TCR originated in a female donor with early-stage non-small cell lung cancer. The genes are TRBV10-3 and TRBJ2-3; 8 bases map to TRBD2. The source was PBMCs, collected at follow-up. CDR3 sequence reads: CAISESTSGEWADTQYF. The CDR3, as DNA: TGTGCCATCAGTGAGTCAACTAGCGGAGAATGGGCAGATACGCAGTATTTT.